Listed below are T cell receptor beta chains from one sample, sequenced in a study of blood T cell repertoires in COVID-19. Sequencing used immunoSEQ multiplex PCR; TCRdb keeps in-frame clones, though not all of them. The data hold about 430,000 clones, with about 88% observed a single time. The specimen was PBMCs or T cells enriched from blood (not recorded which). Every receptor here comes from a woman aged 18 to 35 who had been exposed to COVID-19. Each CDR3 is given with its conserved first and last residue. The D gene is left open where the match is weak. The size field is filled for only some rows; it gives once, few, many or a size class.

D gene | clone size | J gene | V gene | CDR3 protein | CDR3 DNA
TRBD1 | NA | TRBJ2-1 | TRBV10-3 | CAISEGQVYNEQFF | TGTGCCATCAGTGAGGGACAGGTCTACAATGAGCAGTTCTTC
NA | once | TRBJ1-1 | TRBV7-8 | CASSIETQENTEAFF | TGTGCCAGCAGCATAGAAACACAGGAGAACACTGAAGCTTTCTTT
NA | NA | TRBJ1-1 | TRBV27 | CASSHRVNTEAFF | TGTGCCAGCAGCCACAGGGTGAACACTGAAGCTTTCTTT
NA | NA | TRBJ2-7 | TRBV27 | CASSGLPAYEQYF | TGTGCCAGCTCAGGACTGCCGGCCTACGAGCAGTACTTC
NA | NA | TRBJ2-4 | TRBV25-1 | CASSAGETLAKNIQYF | TGTGCCAGCAGTGCGGGGGAAACACTAGCCAAAAACATTCAGTACTTC
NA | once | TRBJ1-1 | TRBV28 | CASSLRTDEAFF | TGTGCCAGCAGTTTACGCACAGATGAAGCTTTCTTT
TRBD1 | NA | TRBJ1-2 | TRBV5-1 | CASSLVPGTAYGYTF | TGCGCCAGCAGCTTGGTTCCCGGGACAGCCTATGGCTACACCTTC
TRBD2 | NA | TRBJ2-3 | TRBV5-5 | CASSFGLAGGLADTQYF | TGTGCCAGCAGCTTTGGACTAGCGGGGGGGCTGGCAGATACGCAGTATTTT
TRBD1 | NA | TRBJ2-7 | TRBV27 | CASSFSGQGINYEQYF | TGTGCCAGCAGTTTCTCGGGACAGGGGATTAACTACGAGCAGTACTTC
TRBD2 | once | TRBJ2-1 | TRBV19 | CASTDGPGTMGGYEQFF | TGTGCCAGTACTGATGGGCCCGGGACTATGGGGGGATATGAGCAGTTCTTC
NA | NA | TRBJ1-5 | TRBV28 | CASNPGISGNQPQHF | TGTGCCAGCAACCCGGGGATATCAGGCAATCAGCCCCAGCATTTT
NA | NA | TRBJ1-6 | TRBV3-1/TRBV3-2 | CASSQGEVGFGYNSPLHF | TGTGCCAGCAGCCAAGGGGAGGTAGGGTTCGGCTATAATTCACCCCTCCACTTT
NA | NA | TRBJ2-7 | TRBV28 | CASSFSTSRDYEQYF | TGTGCCAGCAGTTTCTCGACTTCCAGGGACTACGAGCAGTACTTC
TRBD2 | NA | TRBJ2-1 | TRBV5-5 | CASRSGQHGTSGNNEQFF | TGTGCCAGCAGGTCAGGACAGCACGGGACTAGCGGCAACAATGAGCAGTTCTTC
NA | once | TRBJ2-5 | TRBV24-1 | CATSDPGHLAQETQYF | TGTGCCACCAGTGATCCGGGACACCTCGCCCAAGAGACCCAGTACTTC
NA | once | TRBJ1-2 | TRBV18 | CASSPGGNYGYTF | TGTGCCAGCTCACCAGGCGGTAACTATGGCTACACCTTC
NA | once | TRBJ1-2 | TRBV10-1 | CASSGTTRGGYTF | TGCGCCAGCAGTGGCACAACTCGCGGGGGCTACACCTTC
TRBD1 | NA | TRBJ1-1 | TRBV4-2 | CASSPGVGTVPTEAFF | TGTGCCAGCAGCCCTGGAGTTGGGACAGTACCAACTGAAGCTTTCTTT
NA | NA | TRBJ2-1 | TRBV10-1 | CASSERGNSYNEQFF | TGCGCCAGCAGTGAAAGGGGTAACTCCTACAATGAGCAGTTCTTC
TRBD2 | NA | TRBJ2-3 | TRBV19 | CASSQQSGGHTQYF | TGTGCCAGTAGCCAGCAGAGCGGGGGGCATACGCAGTATTTT
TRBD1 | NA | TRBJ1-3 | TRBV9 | CASSVRDSSSGNTIYF | TGTGCCAGCAGCGTACGGGACAGTTCCTCTGGAAACACCATATATTTT
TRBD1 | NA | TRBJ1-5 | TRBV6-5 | CASSYRQGNQPQHF | TGTGCCAGCAGTTACCGACAGGGTAATCAGCCCCAGCATTTT
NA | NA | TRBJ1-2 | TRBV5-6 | CASSFDTQGYGYTF | TGTGCCAGCAGCTTCGACACCCAAGGCTATGGCTACACCTTC
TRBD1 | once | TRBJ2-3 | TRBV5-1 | CASSLLGTDADTQYF | TGCGCCAGCAGCTTGCTGGGGACAGACGCAGATACGCAGTATTTT
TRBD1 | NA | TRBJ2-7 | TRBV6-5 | CASSYGGTGGKGEQYF | TGTGCCAGCAGTTATGGGGGGACAGGGGGCAAGGGCGAGCAGTACTTC
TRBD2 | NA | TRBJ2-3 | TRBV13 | CASSPPGWLAGERAPRQYF | TGTGCCAGCAGCCCACCCGGTTGGCTAGCGGGAGAGCGCGCACCACGGCAGTATTTT
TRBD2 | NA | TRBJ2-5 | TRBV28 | CASSFGGGRQETQYF | TGTGCCAGCAGTTTCGGCGGGGGGCGGCAAGAGACCCAGTACTTC
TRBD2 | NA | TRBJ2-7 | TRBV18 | CASSPASGEGYEQYF | TGTGCCAGCTCACCGGCTAGCGGGGAGGGTTACGAGCAGTACTTC
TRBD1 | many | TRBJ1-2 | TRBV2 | CASSWGQGAHYGYTF | TGTGCCAGCAGTTGGGGACAGGGGGCTCACTATGGCTACACCTTC
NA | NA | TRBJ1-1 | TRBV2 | CASALGVEAFF | TGTGCCAGCGCGCTAGGGGTTGAAGCTTTCTTT
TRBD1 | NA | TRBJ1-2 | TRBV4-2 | CASSQDSGTGVGYTF | TGTGCCAGCAGCCAAGACTCCGGGACAGGGGTAGGCTACACCTTC
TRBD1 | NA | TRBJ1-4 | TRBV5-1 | CASSRGQDNEKLFF | TGCGCCAGCAGCCGGGGACAGGATAATGAAAAACTGTTTTTT
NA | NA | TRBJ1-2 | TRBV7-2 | CASRFAGTVGYTF | TGTGCCAGCAGATTCGCAGGGACTGTTGGCTACACCTTC
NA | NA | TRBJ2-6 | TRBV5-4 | CASRQARSGANVLTF | TGTGCCAGCAGGCAGGCCCGCTCTGGGGCCAACGTCCTGACTTTC
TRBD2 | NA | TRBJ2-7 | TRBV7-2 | CASSLTSGISYEQYF | TGTGCCAGCAGCTTGACTAGCGGGATCTCCTACGAGCAGTACTTC
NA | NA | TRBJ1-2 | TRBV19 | CARDRSRNYGYTF | TGTGCCAGAGACAGGTCACGGAACTATGGCTACACCTTC
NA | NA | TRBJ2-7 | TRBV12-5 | CASGLGAGSLYEQYF | TGTGCTAGTGGTTTAGGGGCAGGGTCCCTCTACGAGCAGTACTTC
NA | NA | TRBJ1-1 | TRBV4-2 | CASSQDRRQLNTEAFF | TGTGCCAGCAGCCAAGATAGGCGGCAGCTGAACACTGAAGCTTTCTTT
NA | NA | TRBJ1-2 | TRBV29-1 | CSVEEPRRGFYGYTF | TGCAGCGTTGAAGAGCCCCGTCGGGGGTTCTATGGCTACACCTTC
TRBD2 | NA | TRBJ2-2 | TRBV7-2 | CASSLGGRLTGELFF | TGTGCCAGCAGCTTAGGCGGGAGGCTCACCGGGGAGCTGTTTTTT
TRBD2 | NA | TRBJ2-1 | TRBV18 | CASSPLGLAGAPMNEQFF | TGTGCCAGCTCACCCCTAGGACTAGCGGGGGCCCCCATGAATGAGCAGTTCTTC
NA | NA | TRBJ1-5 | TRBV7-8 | CASSLDSLSNQPQHF | TGTGCCAGCAGCTTGGACAGCCTTAGCAATCAGCCCCAGCATTTT
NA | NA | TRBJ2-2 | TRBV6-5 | CASSIRGSGELFF | TGTGCCAGCAGTATAAGGGGGAGCGGGGAGCTGTTTTTT
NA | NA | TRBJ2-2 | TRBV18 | CASSPPSSGAGELFF | TGTGCCAGCTCACCACCGAGTTCGGGGGCCGGGGAGCTGTTTTTT
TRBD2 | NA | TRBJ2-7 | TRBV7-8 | CASSLDAGGWAYEQYF | TGTGCCAGCAGCTTAGACGCGGGGGGGTGGGCCTACGAGCAGTACTTC
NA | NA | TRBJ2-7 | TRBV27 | CASSAHRVAHEQYF | TGTGCCAGCAGTGCCCACAGGGTCGCCCACGAGCAGTACTTC
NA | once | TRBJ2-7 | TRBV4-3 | CASSQAVSSYEQYF | TGCGCCAGCAGCCAAGCCGTCAGCTCCTACGAGCAGTACTTC
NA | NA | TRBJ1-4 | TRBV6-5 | CASVRWTLSNEKLFF | TGTGCCAGCGTACGTTGGACACTTTCTAATGAAAAACTGTTTTTT
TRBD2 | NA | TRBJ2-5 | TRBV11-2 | CASSLVTSGGAQETQYF | TGTGCCAGCAGCTTAGTGACCAGCGGGGGGGCTCAAGAGACCCAGTACTTC
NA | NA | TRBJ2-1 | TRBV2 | CASRILAPAEQFF | TGTGCCAGCAGGATACTAGCCCCCGCTGAGCAGTTCTTC
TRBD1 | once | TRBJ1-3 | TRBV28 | CATIRQGAPGNTIYF | TGTGCCACAATTCGACAGGGGGCGCCGGGAAACACCATATATTTT
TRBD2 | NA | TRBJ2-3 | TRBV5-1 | CASSLGLAGVWTDTQYF | TGCGCCAGCAGCTTGGGGCTAGCGGGAGTTTGGACAGATACGCAGTATTTT
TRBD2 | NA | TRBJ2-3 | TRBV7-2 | CASSLASGETDTQYF | TGTGCCAGCAGCTTAGCTAGCGGGGAGACAGATACGCAGTATTTT